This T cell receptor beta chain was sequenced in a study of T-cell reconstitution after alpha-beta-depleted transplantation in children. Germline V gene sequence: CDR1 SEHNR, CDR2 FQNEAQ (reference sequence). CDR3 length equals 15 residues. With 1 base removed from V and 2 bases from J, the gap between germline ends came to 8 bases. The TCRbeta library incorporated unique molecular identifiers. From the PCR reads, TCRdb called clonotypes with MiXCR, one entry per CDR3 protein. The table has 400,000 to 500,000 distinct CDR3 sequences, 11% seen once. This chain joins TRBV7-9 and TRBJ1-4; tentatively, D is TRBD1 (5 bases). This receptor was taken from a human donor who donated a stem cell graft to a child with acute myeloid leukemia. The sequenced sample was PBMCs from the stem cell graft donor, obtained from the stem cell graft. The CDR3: CASSLGGITNEKLFF. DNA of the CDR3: TGTGCCAGCAGCTTAGGGGGGATCACTAATGAAAAACTGTTTTTT.